The present TCR beta chain was sequenced within a study of blood T cell repertoires in COVID-19. Overall study: The United States, Italy and Spain were the sources of the acute and convalescent COVID-19 samples.

Produced via immunoSEQ multiplex PCR; TCRdb's table is partial and in-frame only. The data show approximately 90,000 clones, roughly 85% seen once. The V end lost 1 base, the J end lost 4 bases, and 8 bases lay between the germline ends. Germline V CDR1 and CDR2: LNHDA, SQIVND (reference sequence). CDR3 length equals 14 residues. Comments on this clone: A much bigger clone sits one base away, suggesting this may be a read error. At the DNA level, this CDR3 is encoded by other sequences in the same sample as well.

This sequence originates from a man in his sixties with acute or convalescent COVID-19. What was sequenced was peripheral blood. The V call is TRBV19, the J call TRBJ1-5; TRBD1 might be the D (6 bases). The DNA for the CDR3 is TGTGCCAGTAGTATAGGGACAGTGAATCAGCCCCAGCATTTT. As protein: CASSIGTVNQPQHF.